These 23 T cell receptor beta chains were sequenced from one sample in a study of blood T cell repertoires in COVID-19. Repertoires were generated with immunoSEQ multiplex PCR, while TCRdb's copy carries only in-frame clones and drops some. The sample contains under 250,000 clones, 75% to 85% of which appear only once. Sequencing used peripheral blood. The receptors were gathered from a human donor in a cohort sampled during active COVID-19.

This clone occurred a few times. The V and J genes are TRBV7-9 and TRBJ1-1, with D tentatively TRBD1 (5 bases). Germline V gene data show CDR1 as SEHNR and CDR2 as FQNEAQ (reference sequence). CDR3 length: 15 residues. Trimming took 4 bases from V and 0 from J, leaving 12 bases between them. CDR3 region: CASSSQDYLNTEAFF. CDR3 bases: TGTGCCAGCAGCTCACAGGACTACTTGAACACTGAAGCTTTCTTT.

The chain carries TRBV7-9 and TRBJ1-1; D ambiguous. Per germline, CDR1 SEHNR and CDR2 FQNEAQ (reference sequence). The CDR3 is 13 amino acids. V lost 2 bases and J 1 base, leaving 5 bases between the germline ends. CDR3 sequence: CASSLRQNTEAFF. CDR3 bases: TGTGCCAGCAGCTTAAGACAGAACACTGAAGCTTTCTTT.

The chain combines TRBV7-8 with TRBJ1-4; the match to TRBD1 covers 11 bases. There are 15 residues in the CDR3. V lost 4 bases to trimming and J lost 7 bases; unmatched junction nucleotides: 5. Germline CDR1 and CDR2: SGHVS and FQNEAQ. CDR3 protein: CASSSPGQGGEKLFF. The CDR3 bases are TGTGCCAGCAGCTCCCCGGGACAGGGGGGTGAAAAACTGTTTTTT.

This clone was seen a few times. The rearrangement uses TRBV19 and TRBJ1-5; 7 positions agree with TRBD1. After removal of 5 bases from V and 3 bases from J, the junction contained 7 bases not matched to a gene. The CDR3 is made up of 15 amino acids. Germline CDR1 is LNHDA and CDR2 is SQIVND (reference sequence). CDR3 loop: CASSAGQLINQPQHF. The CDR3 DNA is TGTGCCAGTAGTGCGGGACAGCTGATCAATCAGCCCCAGCATTTT.

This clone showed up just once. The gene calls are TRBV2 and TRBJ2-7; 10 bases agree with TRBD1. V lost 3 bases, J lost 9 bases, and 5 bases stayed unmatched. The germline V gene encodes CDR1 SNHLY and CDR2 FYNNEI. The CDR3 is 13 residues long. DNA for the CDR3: TGTGCCAGCAGTGAGGACAGGGGGGCTAGGCAGTACTTC. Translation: CASSEDRGARQYF.

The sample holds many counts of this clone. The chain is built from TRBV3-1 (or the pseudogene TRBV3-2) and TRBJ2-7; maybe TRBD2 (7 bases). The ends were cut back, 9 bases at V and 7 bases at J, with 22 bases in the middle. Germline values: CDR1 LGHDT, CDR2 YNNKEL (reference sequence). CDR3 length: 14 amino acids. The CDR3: CASSPLGGAQEQYF. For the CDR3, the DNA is TGTGCCAGTTCTCCGTTGGGGGGGGCACAGGAGCAGTACTTC.

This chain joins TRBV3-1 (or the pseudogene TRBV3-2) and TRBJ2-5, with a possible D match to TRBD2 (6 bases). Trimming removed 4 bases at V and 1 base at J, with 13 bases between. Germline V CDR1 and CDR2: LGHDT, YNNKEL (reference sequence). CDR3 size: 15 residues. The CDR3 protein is CASSPGGVTQETQYF. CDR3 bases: TGTGCCAGCAGCCCAGGCGGGGTTACCCAAGAGACCCAGTACTTC.

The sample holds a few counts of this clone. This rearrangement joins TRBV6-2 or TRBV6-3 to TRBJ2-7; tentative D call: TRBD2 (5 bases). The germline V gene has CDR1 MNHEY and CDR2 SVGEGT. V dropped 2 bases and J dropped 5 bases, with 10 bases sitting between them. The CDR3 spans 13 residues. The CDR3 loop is CASSYRTGNEQYF. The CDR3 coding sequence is TGTGCCAGCAGTTACAGGACGGGGAACGAGCAGTACTTC.

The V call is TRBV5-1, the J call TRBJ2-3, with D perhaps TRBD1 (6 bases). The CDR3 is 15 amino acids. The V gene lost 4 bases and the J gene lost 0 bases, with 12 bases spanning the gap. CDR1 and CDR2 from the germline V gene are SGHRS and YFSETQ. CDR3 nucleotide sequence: TGCGCCAGCAGCGCCGAGGGGGTCAGCACAGATACGCAGTATTTT. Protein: CASSAEGVSTDTQYF.

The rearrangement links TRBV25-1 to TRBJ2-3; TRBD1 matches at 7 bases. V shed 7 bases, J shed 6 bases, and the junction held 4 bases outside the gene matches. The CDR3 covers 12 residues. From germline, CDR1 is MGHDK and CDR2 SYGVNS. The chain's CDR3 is CASTRQGDTQYF. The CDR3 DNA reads TGTGCCAGCACGCGACAGGGTGATACGCAGTATTTT. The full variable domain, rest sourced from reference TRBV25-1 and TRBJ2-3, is EADIYQTPRYLVIGTGKKITLECSQTMGHDKMYWYQQDPGMELHLIHYSYGVNSTEKGDLSSESTVSRIRTEHFPLTLESARPSHTSQYLCASTRQGDTQYFGPGTRLTVL.

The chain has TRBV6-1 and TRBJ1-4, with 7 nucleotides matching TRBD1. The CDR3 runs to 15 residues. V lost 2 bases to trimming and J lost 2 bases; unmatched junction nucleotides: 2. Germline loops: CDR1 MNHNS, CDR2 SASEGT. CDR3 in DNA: TGTGCCAGCAGTGAAATGACAGGGACTAATGAAAAACTGTTTTTT. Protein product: CASSEMTGTNEKLFF.

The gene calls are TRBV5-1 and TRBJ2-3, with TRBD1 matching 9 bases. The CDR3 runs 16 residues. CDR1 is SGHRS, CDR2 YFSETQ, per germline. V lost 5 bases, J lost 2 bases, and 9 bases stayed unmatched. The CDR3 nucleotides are TGCGCCAGCAGTCCGGACAGGGGCCCACCCACAGATACGCAGTATTTT. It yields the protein CASSPDRGPPTDTQYF.

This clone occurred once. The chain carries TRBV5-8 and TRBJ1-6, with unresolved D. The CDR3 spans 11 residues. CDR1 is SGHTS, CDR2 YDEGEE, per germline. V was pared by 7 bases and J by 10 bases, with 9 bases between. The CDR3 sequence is CASAGGSPLHF. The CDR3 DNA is TGTGCCAGCGCGGGTGGGTCACCCCTCCACTTT.

CDR3 nucleotides: TGTGCCAGCAGCTTTCTTCCGGGACTAGGCAGGGATGAGCAGTTCTTC. Its translation: CASSFLPGLGRDEQFF. The chain carries TRBV7-2 and TRBJ2-1; 8 bases align to TRBD2. The CDR3 length is 16 residues. Germline CDR1 is SGHTA and CDR2 is FQGNSA. V shed 3 bases, J shed 8 bases, and the junction held 12 bases outside the gene matches.

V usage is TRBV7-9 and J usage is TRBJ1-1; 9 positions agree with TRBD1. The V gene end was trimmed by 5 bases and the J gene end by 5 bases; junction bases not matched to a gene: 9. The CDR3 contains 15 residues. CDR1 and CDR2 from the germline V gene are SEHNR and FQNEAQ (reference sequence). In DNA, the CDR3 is TGTGCCAGCAGCCACGGACAGGGGTTACTTACTGAAGCTTTCTTT. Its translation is CASSHGQGLLTEAFF.

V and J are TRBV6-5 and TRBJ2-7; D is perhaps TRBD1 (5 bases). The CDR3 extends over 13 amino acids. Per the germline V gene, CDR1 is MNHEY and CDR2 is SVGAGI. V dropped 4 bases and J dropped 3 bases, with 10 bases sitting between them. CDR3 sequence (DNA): TGTGCCAGCAGTTCGACAGCGAGCTACGAGCAGTACTTC. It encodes CASSSTASYEQYF.

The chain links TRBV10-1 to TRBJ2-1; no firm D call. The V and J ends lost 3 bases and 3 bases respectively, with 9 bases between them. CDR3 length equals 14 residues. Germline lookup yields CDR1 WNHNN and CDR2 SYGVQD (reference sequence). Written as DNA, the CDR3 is TGCGCCAGCAGTGATCCGCGCGACTACAATGAGCAGTTCTTC. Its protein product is CASSDPRDYNEQFF.

The CDR3 DNA sequence: TGTGCCAGCAGTGACGAGCTAGCCACCGGGGAGCTGTTTTTT. Protein sequence: CASSDELATGELFF. The V call is TRBV6-4, the J call TRBJ2-2; D may be TRBD2 (5 bases). V lost 2 bases and J lost 4, with 8 bases in between. Germline values: CDR1 MRHNA, CDR2 SNTAGT. This CDR3 has 14 residues.

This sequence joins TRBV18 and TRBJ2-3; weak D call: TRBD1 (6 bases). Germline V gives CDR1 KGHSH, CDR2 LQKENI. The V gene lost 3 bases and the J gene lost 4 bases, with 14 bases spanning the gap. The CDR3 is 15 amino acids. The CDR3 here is CASSPARGSSDTQYF. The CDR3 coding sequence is TGTGCCAGCTCACCCGCCAGGGGAAGCTCAGATACGCAGTATTTT. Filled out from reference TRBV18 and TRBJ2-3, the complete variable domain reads NAGVMQNPRHLVRRRGQEARLRCSPMKGHSHVYWYRQLPEEGLKFMVYLQKENIIDESGMPKERFSAEFPKEGPSILRIQQVVRGDSAAYFCASSPARGSSDTQYFGPGTRLTVL.

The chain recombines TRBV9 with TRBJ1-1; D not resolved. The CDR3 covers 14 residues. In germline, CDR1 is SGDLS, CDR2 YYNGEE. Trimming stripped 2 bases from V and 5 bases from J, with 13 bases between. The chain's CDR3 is CASSVEASRTEAFF. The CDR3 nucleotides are TGTGCCAGCAGCGTGGAGGCTTCGAGAACTGAAGCTTTCTTT. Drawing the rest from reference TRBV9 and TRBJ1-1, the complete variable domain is DSGVTQTPKHLITATGQRVTLRCSPRSGDLSVYWYQQSLDQGLQFLIQYYNGEERAKGNILERFSAQQFPDLHSELNLSSLELGDSALYFCASSVEASRTEAFFGQGTRLTVV.

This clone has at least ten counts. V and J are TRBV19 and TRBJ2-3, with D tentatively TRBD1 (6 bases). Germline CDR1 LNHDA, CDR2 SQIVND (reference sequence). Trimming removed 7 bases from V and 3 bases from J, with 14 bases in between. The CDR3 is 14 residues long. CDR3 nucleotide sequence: TGTGCCAGTAATACCATACAGGGAACAGATACGCAGTATTTT. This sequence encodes CASNTIQGTDTQYF. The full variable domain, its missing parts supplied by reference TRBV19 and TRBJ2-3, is DGGITQSPKYLFRKEGQNVTLSCEQNLNHDAMYWYRQDPGQGLRLIYYSQIVNDFQKGDIAEGYSVSREKKESFPLTVTSAQKNPTAFYLCASNTIQGTDTQYFGPGTRLTVL.

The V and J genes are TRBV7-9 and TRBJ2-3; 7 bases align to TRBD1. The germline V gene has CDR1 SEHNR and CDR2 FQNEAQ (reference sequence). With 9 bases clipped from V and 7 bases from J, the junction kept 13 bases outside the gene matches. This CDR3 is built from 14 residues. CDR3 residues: CASSPLDRAHTQYF. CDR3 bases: TGTGCCAGTTCCCCCCTCGACAGGGCACATACGCAGTATTTT.

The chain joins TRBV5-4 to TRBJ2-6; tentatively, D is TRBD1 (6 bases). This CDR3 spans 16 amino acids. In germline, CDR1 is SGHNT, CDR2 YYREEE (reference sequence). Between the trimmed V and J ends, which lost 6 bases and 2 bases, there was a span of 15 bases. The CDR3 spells CASNRMQGTGANVLTF. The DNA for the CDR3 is TGTGCCAGCAACCGAATGCAGGGGACTGGGGCCAACGTCCTGACTTTC.